This passage covers 4 T cell receptor beta chains from one sample sequenced in a study of cytotoxic CD8 clonotypes in ibrutinib-treated CLL. Sequencing was performed with immunoSEQ multiplex PCR; in TCRdb, only in-frame clones are kept and a portion is missing. The sample lists about 330,000 clones, 67% seen once, with roughly 6% in the top ten. Here the sequenced sample was PBMCs, taken after 36 months of ibrutinib treatment. The receptors shown here come from a human donor with chronic lymphocytic leukemia.

The sample holds one count of this clone. The chain employs TRBV5-1 and TRBJ1-6, with D possibly matching TRBD1 (6 bases). V dropped 6 bases and J dropped 3 bases, with 16 bases sitting between them. Germline lookup yields CDR1 SGHRS and CDR2 YFSETQ. This CDR3 region has 16 residues. CDR3 nucleotide sequence: TGCGCCAGCACCCTTACCGGGACAATCTATAATTCACCCCTCCACTTT. It specifies CASTLTGTIYNSPLHF.

This clone was recorded once. The chain employs TRBV9 and TRBJ1-2, with D hard to call. V shed 2 bases and J shed 4 bases, with 6 bases lying between them. Germline V gene data show CDR1 as SGDLS and CDR2 as YYNGEE. This CDR3 has 12 residues. This chain's CDR3 is CASSVQRYGYTF. CDR3 bases: TGTGCCAGCAGCGTTCAGCGCTATGGCTACACCTTC.

The J gene is TRBJ2-7, the V gene TRBV6-5, with 11 bases aligning to TRBD2. Germline lookup yields CDR1 MNHEY and CDR2 SVGAGI. The length of the CDR3 is 14 residues. The trim removed 8 bases at V and 4 bases at J, leaving 7 bases unmatched. CDR3 residues: CASGIAGGPYEQYF. In DNA form, the CDR3 reads TGTGCCAGCGGCATAGCGGGAGGGCCATACGAGCAGTACTTC.

The chain joins TRBV7-9 to TRBJ2-4; D remains unclear. Germline V CDR1 and CDR2: SEHNR, FQNEAQ (reference sequence). V was trimmed by 5 bases and J by 4 bases, leaving 15 bases between them. This CDR3 spans 15 amino acids. The CDR3: CASSLNPDGKNIQYF. In nucleotides, the CDR3 is TGTGCCAGCAGCCTGAATCCGGACGGGAAAAACATTCAGTACTTC.